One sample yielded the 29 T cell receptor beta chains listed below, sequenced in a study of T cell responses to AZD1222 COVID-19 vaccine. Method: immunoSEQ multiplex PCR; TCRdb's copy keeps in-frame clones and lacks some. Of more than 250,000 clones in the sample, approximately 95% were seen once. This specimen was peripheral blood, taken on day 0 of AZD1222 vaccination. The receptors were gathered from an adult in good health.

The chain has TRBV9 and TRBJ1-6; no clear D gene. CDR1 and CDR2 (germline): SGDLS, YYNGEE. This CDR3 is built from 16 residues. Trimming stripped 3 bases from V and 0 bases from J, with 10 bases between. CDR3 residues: CASSAGTSSYNSPLHF. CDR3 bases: TGTGCCAGCAGCGCGGGCACTAGCTCCTATAATTCACCCCTCCACTTT.

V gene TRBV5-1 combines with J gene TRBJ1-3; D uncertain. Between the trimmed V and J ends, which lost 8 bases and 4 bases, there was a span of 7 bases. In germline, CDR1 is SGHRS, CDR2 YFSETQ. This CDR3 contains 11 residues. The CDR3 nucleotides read TGCGCCAGTTCTCAAGGAAACACCATATATTTT. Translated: CASSQGNTIYF.

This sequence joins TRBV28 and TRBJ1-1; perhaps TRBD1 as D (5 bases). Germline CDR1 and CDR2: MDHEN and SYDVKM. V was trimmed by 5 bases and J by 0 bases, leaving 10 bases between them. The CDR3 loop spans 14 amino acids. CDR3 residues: CASSPPGMNTEAFF. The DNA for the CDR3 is TGTGCCAGCAGTCCCCCAGGGATGAACACTGAAGCTTTCTTT.

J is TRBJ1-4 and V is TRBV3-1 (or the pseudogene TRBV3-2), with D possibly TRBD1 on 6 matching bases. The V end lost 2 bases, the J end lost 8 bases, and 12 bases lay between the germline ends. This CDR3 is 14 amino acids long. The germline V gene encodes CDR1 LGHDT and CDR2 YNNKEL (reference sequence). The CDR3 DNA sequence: TGTGCCAGCAGCCAACCGGACAGCGAAGAAAAACTGTTTTTT. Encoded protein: CASSQPDSEEKLFF.

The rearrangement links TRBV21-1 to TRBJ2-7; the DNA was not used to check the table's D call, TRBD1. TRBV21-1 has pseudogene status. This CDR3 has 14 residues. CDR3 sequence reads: CASSSGQIDYEQYF. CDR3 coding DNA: TGTGCCAGCAGCTCGGGACAGATAGATTACGAGCAGTACTTC.

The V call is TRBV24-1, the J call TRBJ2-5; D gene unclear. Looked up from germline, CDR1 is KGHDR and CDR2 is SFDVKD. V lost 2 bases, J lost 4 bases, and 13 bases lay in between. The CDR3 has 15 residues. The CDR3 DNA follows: TGTGCCACCAGTGATTCCGTGCGGTGGGGAGAGACCCAGTACTTC. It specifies CATSDSVRWGETQYF.

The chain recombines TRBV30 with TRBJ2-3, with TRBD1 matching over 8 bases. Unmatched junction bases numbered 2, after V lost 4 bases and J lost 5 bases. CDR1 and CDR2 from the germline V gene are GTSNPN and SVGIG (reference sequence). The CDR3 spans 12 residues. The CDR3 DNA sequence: TGTGCCTGGAACAGGGGGGAAGATACGCAGTATTTT. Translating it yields CAWNRGEDTQYF.

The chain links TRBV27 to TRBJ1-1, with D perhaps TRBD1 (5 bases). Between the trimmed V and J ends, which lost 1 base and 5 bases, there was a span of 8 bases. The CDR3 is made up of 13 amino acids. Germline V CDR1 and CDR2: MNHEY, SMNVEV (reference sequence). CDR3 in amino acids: CASSLWGRTEAFF. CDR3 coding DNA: TGTGCCAGCAGTTTATGGGGACGGACTGAAGCTTTCTTT.

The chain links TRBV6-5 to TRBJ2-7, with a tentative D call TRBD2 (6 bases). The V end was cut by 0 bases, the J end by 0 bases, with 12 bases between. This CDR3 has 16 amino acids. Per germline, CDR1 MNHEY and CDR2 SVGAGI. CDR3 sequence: CASSYSGGRSSYEQYF. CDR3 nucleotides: TGTGCCAGCAGTTACTCCGGGGGTCGAAGCTCCTACGAGCAGTACTTC.

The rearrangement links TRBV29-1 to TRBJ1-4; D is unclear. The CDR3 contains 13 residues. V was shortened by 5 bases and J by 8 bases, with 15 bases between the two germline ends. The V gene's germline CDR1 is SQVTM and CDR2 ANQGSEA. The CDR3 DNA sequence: TGCAGCGTTAGGGCCTCGACGGGGGAAAAACTGTTTTTT. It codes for CSVRASTGEKLFF.

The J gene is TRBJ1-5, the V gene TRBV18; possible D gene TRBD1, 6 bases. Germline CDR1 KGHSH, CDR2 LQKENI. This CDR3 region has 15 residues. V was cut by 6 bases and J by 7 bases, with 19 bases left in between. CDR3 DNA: TGTGCCAGCTCTCTTAATGCAGGGGTTAACCAGCCCCAGCATTTT. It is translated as CASSLNAGVNQPQHF.

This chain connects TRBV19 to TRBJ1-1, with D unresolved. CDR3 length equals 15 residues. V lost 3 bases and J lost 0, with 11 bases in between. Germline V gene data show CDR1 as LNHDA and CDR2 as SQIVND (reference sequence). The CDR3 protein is CASSIRRQMNTEAFF. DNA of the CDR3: TGTGCCAGTAGTATCAGGAGGCAGATGAACACTGAAGCTTTCTTT. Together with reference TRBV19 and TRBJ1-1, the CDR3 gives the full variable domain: DGGITQSPKYLFRKEGQNVTLSCEQNLNHDAMYWYRQDPGQGLRLIYYSQIVNDFQKGDIAEGYSVSREKKESFPLTVTSAQKNPTAFYLCASSIRRQMNTEAFFGQGTRLTVV.

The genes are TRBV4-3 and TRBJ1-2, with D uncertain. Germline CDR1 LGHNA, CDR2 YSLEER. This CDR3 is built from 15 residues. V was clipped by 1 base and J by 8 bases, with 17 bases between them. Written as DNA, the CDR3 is TGCGCCAGCAGCCAAGTTGCCGCGGATGAGTGGGGCTACACCTTC. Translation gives CASSQVAADEWGYTF.

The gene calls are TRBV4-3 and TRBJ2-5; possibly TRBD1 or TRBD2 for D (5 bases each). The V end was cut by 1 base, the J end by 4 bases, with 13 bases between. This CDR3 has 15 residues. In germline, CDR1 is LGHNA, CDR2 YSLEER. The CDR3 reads CASSQGVGVGETQYF. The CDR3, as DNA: TGCGCCAGCAGCCAAGGGGTGGGGGTAGGAGAGACCCAGTACTTC.

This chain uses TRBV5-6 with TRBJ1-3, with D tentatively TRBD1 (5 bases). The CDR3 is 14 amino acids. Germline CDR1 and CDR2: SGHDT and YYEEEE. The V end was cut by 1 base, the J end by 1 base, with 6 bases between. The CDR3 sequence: CASSLRGSGNTIYF. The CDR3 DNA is TGTGCCAGCAGCTTGAGGGGATCTGGAAACACCATATATTTT.

The CDR3 DNA is TGTGCCAGCAGCTTGACAGTTAACACTGAAGCTTTCTTT. Translation: CASSLTVNTEAFF. The chain links TRBV5-4 to TRBJ1-1; the D is unclear. Germline V CDR1 and CDR2: SGHNT, YYREEE (reference sequence). The CDR3 totals 13 residues. V lost 1 base, J lost 2 bases, and 6 bases lay in between.

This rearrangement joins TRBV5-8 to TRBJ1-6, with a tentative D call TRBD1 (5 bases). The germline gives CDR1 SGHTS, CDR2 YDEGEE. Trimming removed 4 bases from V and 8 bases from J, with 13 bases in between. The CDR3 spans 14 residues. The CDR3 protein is CASSRGVLYSPLHF. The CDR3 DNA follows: TGTGCCAGCAGCCGAGGGGTTTTATATTCACCCCTCCACTTT.

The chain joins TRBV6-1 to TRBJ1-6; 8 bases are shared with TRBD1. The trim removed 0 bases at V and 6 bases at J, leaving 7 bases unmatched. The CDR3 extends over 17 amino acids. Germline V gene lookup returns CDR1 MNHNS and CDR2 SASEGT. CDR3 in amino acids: CASSEAGAGQGNSPLHF. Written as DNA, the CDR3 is TGTGCCAGCAGTGAAGCTGGGGCCGGACAGGGTAATTCACCCCTCCACTTT.

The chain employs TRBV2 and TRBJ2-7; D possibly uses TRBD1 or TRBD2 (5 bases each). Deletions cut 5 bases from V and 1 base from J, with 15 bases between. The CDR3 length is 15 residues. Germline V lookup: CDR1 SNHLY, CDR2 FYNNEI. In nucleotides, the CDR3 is TGTGCCAGCAGTTCCGGGACGGGGCCGTCCTACGAGCAGTACTTC. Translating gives CASSSGTGPSYEQYF.

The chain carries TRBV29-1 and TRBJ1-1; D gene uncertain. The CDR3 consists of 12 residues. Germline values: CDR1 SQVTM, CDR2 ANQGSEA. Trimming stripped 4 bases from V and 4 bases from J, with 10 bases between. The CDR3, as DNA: TGCAGCGTTGCGCCCGGAGGCACTGAAGCTTTCTTT. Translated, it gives CSVAPGGTEAFF.

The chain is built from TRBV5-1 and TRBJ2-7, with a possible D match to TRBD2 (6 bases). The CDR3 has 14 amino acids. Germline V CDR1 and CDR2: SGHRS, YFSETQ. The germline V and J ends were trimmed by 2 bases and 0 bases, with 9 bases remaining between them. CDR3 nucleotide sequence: TGCGCCAGCAGCTTTACTAGCCCCTCCTACGAGCAGTACTTC. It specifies CASSFTSPSYEQYF.

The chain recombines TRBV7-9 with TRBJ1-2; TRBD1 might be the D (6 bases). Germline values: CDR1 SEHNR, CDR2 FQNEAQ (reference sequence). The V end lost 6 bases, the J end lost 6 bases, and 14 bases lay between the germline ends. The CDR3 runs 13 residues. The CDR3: CASSLQGNNGYTF. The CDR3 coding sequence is TGTGCCAGCAGTTTACAGGGAAATAATGGCTACACCTTC.

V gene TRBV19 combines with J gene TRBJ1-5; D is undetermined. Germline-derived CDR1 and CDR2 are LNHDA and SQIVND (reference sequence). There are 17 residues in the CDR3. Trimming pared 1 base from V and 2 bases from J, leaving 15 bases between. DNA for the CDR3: TGTGCCAGTAGTATAGCCCCTTCCCGGAAAGGCAATCAGCCCCAGCATTTT. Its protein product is CASSIAPSRKGNQPQHF. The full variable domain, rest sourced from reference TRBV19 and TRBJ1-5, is DGGITQSPKYLFRKEGQNVTLSCEQNLNHDAMYWYRQDPGQGLRLIYYSQIVNDFQKGDIAEGYSVSREKKESFPLTVTSAQKNPTAFYLCASSIAPSRKGNQPQHFGDGTRLSIL.

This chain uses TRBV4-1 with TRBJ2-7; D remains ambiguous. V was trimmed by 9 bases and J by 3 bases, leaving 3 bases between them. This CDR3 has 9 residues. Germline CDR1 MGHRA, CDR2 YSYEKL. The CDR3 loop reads CASYYEQYF. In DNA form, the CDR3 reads TGCGCCAGTTACTACGAGCAGTACTTC.

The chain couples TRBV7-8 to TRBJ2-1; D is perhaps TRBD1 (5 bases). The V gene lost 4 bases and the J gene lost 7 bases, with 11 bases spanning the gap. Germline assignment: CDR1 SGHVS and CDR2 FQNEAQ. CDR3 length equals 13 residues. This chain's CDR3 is CASSSLRGNEQFF. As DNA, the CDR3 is TGTGCCAGCAGCTCCCTAAGGGGTAATGAGCAGTTCTTC. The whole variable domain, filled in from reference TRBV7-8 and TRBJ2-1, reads GAGVSQSPRYKVAKRGQDVALRCDPISGHVSLFWYQQALGQGPEFLTYFQNEAQLDKSGLPSDRFFAERPEGSVSTLKIQRTQQEDSAVYLCASSSLRGNEQFFGPGTRLTVL.

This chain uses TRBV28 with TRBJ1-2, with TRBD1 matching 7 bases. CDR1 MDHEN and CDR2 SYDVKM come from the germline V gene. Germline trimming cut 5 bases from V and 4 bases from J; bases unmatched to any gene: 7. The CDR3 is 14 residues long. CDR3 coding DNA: TGTGCCAGCAGTACCTACAGGGGCCGCTATGGCTACACCTTC. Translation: CASSTYRGRYGYTF.

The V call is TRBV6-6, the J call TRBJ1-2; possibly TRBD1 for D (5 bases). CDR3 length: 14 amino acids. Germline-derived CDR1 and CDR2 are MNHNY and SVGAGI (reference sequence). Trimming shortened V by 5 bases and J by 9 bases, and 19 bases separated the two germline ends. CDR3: CASSTPRGSGRYTF. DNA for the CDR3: TGTGCCAGCAGTACCCCTCGCGGATCGGGACGCTACACCTTC.

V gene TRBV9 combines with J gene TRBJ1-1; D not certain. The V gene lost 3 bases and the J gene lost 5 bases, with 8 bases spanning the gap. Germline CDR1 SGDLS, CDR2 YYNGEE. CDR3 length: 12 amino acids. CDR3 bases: TGTGCCAGCAGCGGCGACGGGACTGAAGCTTTCTTT. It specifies CASSGDGTEAFF.

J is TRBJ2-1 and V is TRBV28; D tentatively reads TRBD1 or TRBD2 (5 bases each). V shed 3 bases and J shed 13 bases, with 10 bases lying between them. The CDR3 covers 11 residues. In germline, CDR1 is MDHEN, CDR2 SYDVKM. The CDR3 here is CASSLGTIQFF. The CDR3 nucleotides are TGTGCCAGCAGTTTGGGGACGATACAGTTCTTC.